These T cell receptor beta chains were read from a single sample in a study of cytomegalovirus exposure and HLA in healthy donors. Profiling relied on immunoSEQ multiplex PCR, and the TCRdb table lists in-frame clones only, not all of them. The sample yields about 160,000 clones, around three quarters seen once. Sequenced sample: PBMCs. These receptors were taken from a woman between 35 and 50 years old in good health and CMV-seronegative. The CDR3 runs from the conserved cysteine through the conserved F or W. The order of the fields is V gene, D gene, J gene, CDR3 protein, CDR3 DNA. D genes are given only for firm matches.

v_gene: TRBV7-6; d_gene: TRBD2; j_gene: TRBJ2-5; CDR3aa: CASSVLGLAGARETQYF; CDR3nt: TGTGCCAGCAGCGTACTTGGACTAGCGGGGGCCCGAGAGACCCAGTACTTC
v_gene: TRBV7-6; d_gene: TRBD1; j_gene: TRBJ2-2; CDR3aa: CASSSRDRFTGELFF; CDR3nt: TGTGCCAGCAGCTCCCGGGACAGGTTCACCGGGGAGCTGTTTTTT
v_gene: TRBV25-1; d_gene: TRBD1; j_gene: TRBJ2-5; CDR3aa: CASSGGTGGETQYF; CDR3nt: TGTGCCAGCAGTGGAGGGACAGGGGGGGAGACCCAGTACTTC
v_gene: TRBV28; d_gene: TRBD1; j_gene: TRBJ1-4; CDR3aa: CASTNPGTGLEKLFF; CDR3nt: TGTGCCAGCACCAATCCCGGGACAGGGCTTGAAAAACTGTTTTTT
v_gene: TRBV5-1; d_gene: TRBD1; j_gene: TRBJ2-1; CDR3aa: CASSPPGQGIISYNEQFF; CDR3nt: TGCGCCAGCAGCCCCCCGGGACAGGGGATTATCTCCTACAATGAGCAGTTCTTC
v_gene: TRBV9; d_gene: -; j_gene: TRBJ1-2; CDR3aa: CASSAGSLGYTF; CDR3nt: TGTGCCAGCAGCGCCGGGAGTCTAGGCTACACCTTC
v_gene: TRBV5-5; d_gene: -; j_gene: TRBJ1-1; CDR3aa: CASSLGRRNTEAFF; CDR3nt: TGTGCCAGCAGCTTGGGCAGAAGAAACACTGAAGCTTTCTTT
v_gene: TRBV27; d_gene: -; j_gene: TRBJ1-5; CDR3aa: CASSLMGANQPQHF; CDR3nt: TGTGCCAGCAGTTTAATGGGGGCTAATCAGCCCCAGCATTTT
v_gene: TRBV5-4; d_gene: TRBD2; j_gene: TRBJ2-7; CDR3aa: CASSSETSRSYEQYF; CDR3nt: TGTGCCAGCAGCTCGGAGACTAGCAGAAGCTACGAGCAGTACTTC
v_gene: TRBV6-5; d_gene: -; j_gene: TRBJ1-2; CDR3aa: CASFGTTANYGYTF; CDR3nt: TGTGCCAGCTTCGGGACAACAGCTAACTATGGCTACACCTTC
v_gene: TRBV28; d_gene: TRBD1; j_gene: TRBJ1-2; CDR3aa: CASSSPGTGLYYGYTF; CDR3nt: TGTGCCAGCAGTTCCCCCGGGACAGGGTTGTACTATGGCTACACCTTC
v_gene: TRBV29-1; d_gene: TRBD1; j_gene: TRBJ2-1; CDR3aa: CSVEGQGYEQFF; CDR3nt: TGCAGCGTTGAAGGACAGGGATATGAGCAGTTCTTC
v_gene: TRBV4-1; d_gene: TRBD1; j_gene: TRBJ1-1; CDR3aa: CASSQVWGQRNTEAFF; CDR3nt: TGCGCCAGCAGCCAAGTTTGGGGACAGAGGAACACTGAAGCTTTCTTT
v_gene: TRBV7-8; d_gene: -; j_gene: TRBJ2-7; CDR3aa: CASRQQGGGLYEQYF; CDR3nt: TGTGCCAGCAGACAACAGGGAGGGGGTCTCTACGAGCAGTACTTC